A single sample gave rise to the 18 T cell receptor beta chains below, sequenced in a study of type 1 regulatory T cells. The antigens for these receptors are not known. Study-wide points: Tr1 cells had a more restricted TCR repertoire than non-Tr1 cells.

TCRdb processed the reads anew with MiXCR; each CDR3 protein has one entry. The sample lists tens of thousands of distinct CDR3 sequences; 20% were seen once. Material: cultured type 1 regulatory T (Tr1) cells, either the whole culture or a sorted fraction (not recorded which). The receptors come from a human donor in good health.

This chain links TRBV30 with TRBJ2-3; D uncertain. Trimming removed 4 bases from V and 4 bases from J, with 12 bases in between. Germline V gene lookup returns CDR1 GTSNPN and CDR2 SVGIG (reference sequence). CDR3 length equals 13 residues. Written as DNA, the CDR3 is TGTGCCTGGAATAGCCCTGGGGCAGATACGCAGTATTTT. Encoded protein: CAWNSPGADTQYF.

A few counts support this clonotype. The CDR3 DNA sequence: TGTGCCATCAGGATGTCTAGCCGAGACGATGAGCAGTTCTTC. Protein: CAIRMSSRDDEQFF. The rearrangement joins TRBV10-3 to TRBJ2-1; maybe TRBD2 (5 bases). This CDR3 has 14 amino acids. V shed 6 bases and J shed 8 bases, with 17 bases lying between them. The V gene's germline CDR1 is ENHRY and CDR2 SYGVKD.

A single count supports this clonotype. The junction differs from germline at one of its ends, possibly a read error. The chain joins TRBV12-3 or TRBV12-4 to TRBJ2-1, with D maybe TRBD2 (6 bases). CDR3 length: 14 residues. CDR3 nucleotides: TGTGTCAGCAGGAGGGAAGTACTAGGCAATGAGCAGTTCTTC. Its protein product is CVSRREVLGNEQFF.

The genes are TRBV10-3 and TRBJ2-7; D is perhaps TRBD2 (5 bases). The CDR3 consists of 15 residues. Trimming took 2 bases from V and 0 from J, leaving 11 bases between them. Germline V gene lookup returns CDR1 ENHRY and CDR2 SYGVKD. CDR3 in amino acids: CAISESGISSYEQYF. In nucleotides, the CDR3 is TGTGCCATCAGTGAGAGCGGAATAAGCTCCTACGAGCAGTACTTC.

This clonotype was observed a few times. This chain joins TRBV28 and TRBJ2-7; D unclear. The V end lost 3 bases, the J end lost 6 bases, and 9 bases lay between the germline ends. Germline V gives CDR1 MDHEN, CDR2 SYDVKM. The CDR3 covers 12 residues. CDR3 DNA: TGTGCCAGCAGTTTGGGTCCCCTCGAGCAGTACTTC. Its protein product is CASSLGPLEQYF.

The sample holds a few counts of this clonotype. The chain combines TRBV20-1 with TRBJ1-5; D is uncertain. V was pared by 6 bases and J by 5 bases, with 14 bases between. Germline-derived CDR1 and CDR2 are DFQATT and SNEGSKA (reference sequence). The CDR3 extends over 13 amino acids. CDR3 sequence: CSAPGGPYQPQHF. DNA for the CDR3: TGCAGTGCCCCGGGAGGGCCCTATCAGCCCCAGCATTTT.

This chain connects TRBV6-5 to TRBJ2-3; D perhaps matches TRBD2 (6 bases). In germline, CDR1 is MNHEY, CDR2 SVGAGI. The CDR3 runs 17 residues. V dropped 2 bases and J dropped 2 bases, with 17 bases sitting between them. CDR3 loop: CASSYGGRSVYTDTQYF. CDR3 coding DNA: TGTGCCAGCAGTTACGGGGGGAGAAGCGTTTACACAGATACGCAGTATTTT.

This chain connects TRBV6-1 to TRBJ2-7; 7 nucleotides align to TRBD1. The V gene's germline CDR1 is MNHNS and CDR2 SASEGT. The CDR3 covers 15 residues. Trimming removed 2 bases from V and 6 bases from J; junction bases left unmatched: 10. CDR3 in DNA: TGTGCCAGCAGTGAACCCCCCGGACAGGTGAGCGAGCAGTACTTC. This translates into CASSEPPGQVSEQYF.

This clonotype was seen only a few times. This rearrangement joins TRBV10-3 to TRBJ1-5; tentative D call: TRBD1 (5 bases). This CDR3 is built from 14 residues. Trimming left V 2 bases short and J 7 bases short, with 12 bases between. Germline V CDR1 and CDR2: ENHRY, SYGVKD. CDR3 bases: TGTGCCATCAGTGAGGGGCAGGGCGGCCAGCCCCAGCATTTT. It yields the protein CAISEGQGGQPQHF.

The chain couples TRBV20-1 to TRBJ2-1; 9 positions match TRBD2. Unmatched junction bases numbered 12, after V lost 5 bases and J lost 4 bases. Looked up from germline, CDR1 is DFQATT and CDR2 is SNEGSKA (reference sequence). The CDR3 loop spans 16 amino acids. Written as DNA, the CDR3 is TGCAGTGCTCCTTGGGGCGGGAGGGCCAGGTACAATGAGCAGTTCTTC. This encodes CSAPWGGRARYNEQFF.

This rearrangement joins TRBV6-6 to TRBJ2-5, with D hard to call. This CDR3 spans 14 amino acids. The ends were cut back, 2 bases at V and 0 bases at J, with 7 bases in the middle. CDR1 MNHNY and CDR2 SVGAGI come from the germline V gene (reference sequence). In DNA form, the CDR3 reads TGTGCCAGCAGTTACGGGTGGTACCAAGAGACCCAGTACTTC. Residues: CASSYGWYQETQYF.

This clonotype was seen only a few times. The rearrangement uses TRBV5-6 and TRBJ1-2; D is undetermined. The CDR3 is 13 amino acids. Germline V gene lookup returns CDR1 SGHDT and CDR2 YYEEEE. V gave up 3 bases and J gave up 8 bases, with 14 bases separating them. The CDR3 here is CASSSAGIPGYTF. CDR3 coding DNA: TGTGCCAGCAGCTCCGCCGGCATCCCGGGCTACACCTTC.

The chain joins TRBV5-1 to TRBJ1-1; a possible D gene is TRBD1 (5 bases). The CDR3 totals 16 residues. The V end was cut by 0 bases, the J end by 5 bases, with 17 bases between. Germline V gene lookup returns CDR1 SGHRS and CDR2 YFSETQ. CDR3 nucleotide sequence: TGCGCCAGCAGCTTGGCCATTGGGGCAAGAGGGACTGAAGCTTTCTTT. Translation gives CASSLAIGARGTEAFF.

The V and J genes are TRBV5-1 and TRBJ2-1; 11 bases fit TRBD2. CDR3 length: 16 amino acids. J lost 9 bases, V lost 3 bases, and 11 bases had no gene match. The V gene's germline CDR1 is SGHRS and CDR2 YFSETQ. The CDR3 reads CASSSGQTSGAVEQFF. CDR3 nucleotide sequence: TGCGCCAGCAGCTCCGGGCAGACTAGCGGGGCGGTTGAGCAGTTCTTC.

The table lists this clonotype with many counts. The chain is built from TRBV5-5 and TRBJ2-7; perhaps D is TRBD1 or TRBD2 (5 bases each). CDR1 is SGHKS and CDR2 is YYEKEE in the germline V gene (reference sequence). V was trimmed by 0 bases and J by 5 bases, leaving 18 bases between them. The length of the CDR3 is 16 residues. The CDR3 reads CASSLGPGSNTNEQYF. For the CDR3, the DNA is TGTGCCAGCAGCTTGGGCCCAGGGAGCAATACTAACGAGCAGTACTTC.

With regard to this clonotype: The junction shows a germline mismatch at one end, possibly a read error. The chain joins TRBV7-9 to TRBJ1-2, with 7 bases identical to TRBD1. The CDR3 is 13 residues long. The germline gives CDR1 SEHNR, CDR2 FQNEAQ (reference sequence). CDR3 in amino acids: CANSLFRDSGYTF. CDR3 coding DNA: TGTGCCAACAGCTTATTCCGGGACAGTGGCTACACCTTC.

This clonotype was observed a handful of times. V and J are TRBV6-5 and TRBJ2-1; 7 nucleotides match TRBD1. This CDR3 has 15 residues. Trimming removed 6 bases from V and 0 bases from J; junction bases left unmatched: 5. In germline, CDR1 is MNHEY, CDR2 SVGAGI. The CDR3 sequence is CASSHRGGSYNEQFF. The CDR3 DNA is TGTGCCAGCAGCCACAGGGGCGGCTCCTACAATGAGCAGTTCTTC.

This clonotype was counted only a few times. The rearrangement joins TRBV12-3 or TRBV12-4 to TRBJ1-6, with D possibly being TRBD1 (6 bases). V lost 4 bases and J 5 bases, leaving 15 bases between the germline ends. The CDR3 contains 16 residues. CDR3 sequence: CASSSTPQGNNSPLHF. DNA of the CDR3: TGTGCCAGCAGTTCTACCCCCCAGGGGAATAATTCACCCCTCCACTTT.